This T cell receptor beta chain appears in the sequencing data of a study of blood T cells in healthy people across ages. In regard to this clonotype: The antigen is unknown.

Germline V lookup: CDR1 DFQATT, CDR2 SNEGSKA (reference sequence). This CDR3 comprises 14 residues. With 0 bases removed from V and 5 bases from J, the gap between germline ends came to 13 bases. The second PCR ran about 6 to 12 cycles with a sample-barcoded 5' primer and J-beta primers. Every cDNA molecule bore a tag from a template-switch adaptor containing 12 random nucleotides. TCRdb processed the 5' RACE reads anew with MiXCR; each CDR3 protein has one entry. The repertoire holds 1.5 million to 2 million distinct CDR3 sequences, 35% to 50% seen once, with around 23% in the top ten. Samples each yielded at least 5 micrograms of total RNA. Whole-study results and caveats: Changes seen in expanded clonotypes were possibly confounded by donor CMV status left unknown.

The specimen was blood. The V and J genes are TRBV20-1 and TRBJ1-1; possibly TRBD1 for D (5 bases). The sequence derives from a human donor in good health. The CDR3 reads CSARDLRGRTEAFF. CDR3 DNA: TGCAGTGCTAGAGATCTGCGGGGGAGGACTGAAGCTTTCTTT.